The sample holds a few counts of the clone carrying this TCR beta chain. This sample was taken from a study of CD8+ T cells in alopecia areata. cDNA prepared by RNA extraction and subsequent reverse transcription served as the template for sequencing. Data came from immunoSEQ multiplex PCR; TCRdb stores just in-frame clones and leaves some out. Of some 150,000 clones detected, about 51% appear once; the ten largest clones hold 19%. The CDR3 covers 16 residues. Germline assignment: CDR1 SQVTM and CDR2 ANQGSEA. Trimming cost V 0 bases and J 13 bases, with 25 bases left between them. This sequence was found in a human donor with alopecia areata. The chain employs TRBV29-1 and TRBJ2-1; a possible D gene is TRBD2 (6 bases). Material: CD8+ T cells sorted from blood, obtained at week 0. The CDR3 sequence is CSVEDQEYGGKGYQFF. CDR3 coding DNA: TGCAGCGTTGAAGATCAAGAATACGGGGGAAAAGGTTATCAGTTCTTC.